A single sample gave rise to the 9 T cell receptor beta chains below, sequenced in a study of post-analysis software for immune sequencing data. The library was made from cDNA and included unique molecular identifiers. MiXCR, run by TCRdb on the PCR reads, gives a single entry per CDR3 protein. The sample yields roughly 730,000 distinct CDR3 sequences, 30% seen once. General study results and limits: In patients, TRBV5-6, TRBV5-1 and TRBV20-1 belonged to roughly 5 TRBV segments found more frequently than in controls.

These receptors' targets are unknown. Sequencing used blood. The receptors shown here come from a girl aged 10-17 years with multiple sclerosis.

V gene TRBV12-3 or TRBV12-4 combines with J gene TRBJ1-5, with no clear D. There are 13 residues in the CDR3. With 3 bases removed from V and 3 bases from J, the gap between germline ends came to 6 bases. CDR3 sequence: CASSFTANQPQHF. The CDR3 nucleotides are TGTGCCAGCAGTTTCACAGCCAATCAGCCCCAGCATTTT.

The CDR3 coding sequence is TGCAGTACCTCGACAGGGAACAATCAGCCCCAGCATTTT. Translated, it gives CSTSTGNNQPQHF. The V call is TRBV20-1, the J call TRBJ1-5, with 7 bases matching TRBD1. Germline V CDR1 and CDR2: DFQATT, SNEGSKA (reference sequence). This CDR3 has 13 amino acids. J was trimmed by 3 bases and V by 8 bases; bases with no gene match: 7.

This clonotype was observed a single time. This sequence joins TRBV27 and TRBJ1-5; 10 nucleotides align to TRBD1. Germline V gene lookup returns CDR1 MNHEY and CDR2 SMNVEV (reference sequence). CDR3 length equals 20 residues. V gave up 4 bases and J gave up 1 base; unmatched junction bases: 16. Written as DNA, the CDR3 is TGTGCCAGCAGTTCGAAGCCTCCGGGACAGGGGATTTTAAGCAATCAGCCCCAGCATTTT. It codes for CASSSKPPGQGILSNQPQHF.

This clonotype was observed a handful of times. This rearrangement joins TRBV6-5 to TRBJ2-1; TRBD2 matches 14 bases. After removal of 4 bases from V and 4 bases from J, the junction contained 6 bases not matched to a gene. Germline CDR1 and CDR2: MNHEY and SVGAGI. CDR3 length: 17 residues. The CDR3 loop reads CASSSPGTSGRYNEQFF. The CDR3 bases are TGTGCCAGCAGTTCCCCCGGGACTAGCGGGAGATACAATGAGCAGTTCTTC.

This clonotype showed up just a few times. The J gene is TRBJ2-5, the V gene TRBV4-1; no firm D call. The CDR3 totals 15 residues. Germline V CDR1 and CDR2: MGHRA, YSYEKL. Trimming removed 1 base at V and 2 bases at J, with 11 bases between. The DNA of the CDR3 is TGCGCCAGCAGCCAAGGTTCACAGCTTCAAGAGACCCAGTACTTC. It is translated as CASSQGSQLQETQYF.

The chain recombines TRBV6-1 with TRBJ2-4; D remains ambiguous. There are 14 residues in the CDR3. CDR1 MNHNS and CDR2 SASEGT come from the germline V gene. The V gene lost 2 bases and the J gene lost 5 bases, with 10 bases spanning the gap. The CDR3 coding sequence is TGTGCCAGCAGTGAACTACCCAGTGAAAACATTCAGTACTTC. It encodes CASSELPSENIQYF.

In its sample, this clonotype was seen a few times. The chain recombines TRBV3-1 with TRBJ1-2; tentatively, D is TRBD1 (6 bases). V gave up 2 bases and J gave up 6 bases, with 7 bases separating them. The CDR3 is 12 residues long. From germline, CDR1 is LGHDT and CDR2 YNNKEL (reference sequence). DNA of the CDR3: TGTGCCAGCAGCCAAACAGGGCATGGCTACACCTTC. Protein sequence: CASSQTGHGYTF.

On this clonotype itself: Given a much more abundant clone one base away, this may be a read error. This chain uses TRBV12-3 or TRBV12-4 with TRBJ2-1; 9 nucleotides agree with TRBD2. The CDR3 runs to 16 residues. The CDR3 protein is CAGSLSGSMRNNEQFF. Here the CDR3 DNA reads TGTGCCGGCAGCCTTAGCGGGAGTATGAGAAACAATGAGCAGTTCTTC.

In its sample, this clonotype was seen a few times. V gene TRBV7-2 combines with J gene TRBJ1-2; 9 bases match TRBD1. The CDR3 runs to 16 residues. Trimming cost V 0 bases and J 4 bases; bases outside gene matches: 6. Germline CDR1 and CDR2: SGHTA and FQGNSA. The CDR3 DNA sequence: TGTGCCAGCAGCTTAGCACTAGGACAGGGGACCTATGGCTACACCTTC. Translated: CASSLALGQGTYGYTF.